The 5 T cell receptor beta chains below come from one sample, sequenced in a study of identical twins. TCRdb redid the calling of the 5' RACE reads with MiXCR, one entry per CDR3 protein. The repertoire has 450,000 or so distinct CDR3 sequences, more than 13% of them found once; the top ten carry 0.5% to 0.65%. These data were also reused for a study on yellow fever vaccine responses in identical twins.

The sample consisted of CD4+ T cells sorted from blood. All receptors derive from a woman aged 18-29 years in good health.

The V and J genes are TRBV11-2 and TRBJ1-4; tentative D call: TRBD1 (5 bases). Germline V gene sequence: CDR1 SGHAT, CDR2 FQNNGV. The CDR3 extends over 16 amino acids. Trimming removed 5 bases at V and 4 bases at J, with 17 bases between. This chain's CDR3 is CASSPRGGTHNEKLFF. The DNA of the CDR3 is TGTGCCAGCAGCCCGAGAGGCGGGACCCATAATGAAAAACTGTTTTTT. The whole variable domain, filled in from reference TRBV11-2 and TRBJ1-4, reads EAGVAQSPRYKIIEKRQSVAFWCNPISGHATLYWYQQILGQGPKLLIQFQNNGVVDDSQLPKDRFSAERLKGVDSTLKIQPAKLEDSAVYLCASSPRGGTHNEKLFFGSGTQLSVL.

This clonotype turned up a few times. The rearrangement links TRBV27 to TRBJ2-7; D is unresolved. Germline loops: CDR1 MNHEY, CDR2 SMNVEV (reference sequence). The CDR3 is 15 residues long. The ends were cut back, 3 bases at V and 4 bases at J, with 16 bases in the middle. This CDR3 reads CASSFSPGAPYEQYF. For the CDR3, the DNA is TGTGCCAGCAGTTTCTCCCCGGGTGCCCCTTACGAGCAGTACTTC.

This clonotype was seen more than once but under ten times. The V call is TRBV29-1, the J call TRBJ2-3; possible D gene TRBD1, 6 bases. V lost 5 bases to trimming and J lost 0 bases, with 9 bases between them. Germline V gene sequence: CDR1 SQVTM, CDR2 ANQGSEA. CDR3 length: 13 residues. The CDR3 sequence is CSVQQGSTDTQYF. The CDR3 coding sequence is TGCAGCGTTCAACAGGGAAGCACAGATACGCAGTATTTT.

In its sample, this clonotype was seen a few times. The chain uses TRBV5-7 and TRBJ2-5, with D unclear. TRBV5-7 is sorted into the ORF group, with uncertain function. The CDR3 is 15 residues long. V lost 0 bases, J lost 5 bases, and 14 bases lay in between. The CDR3 DNA follows: TGTGCCAGCAGCTTGGATAGGGCGTCCCCCGAGACCCAGTACTTC. Protein sequence: CASSLDRASPETQYF.

This clonotype appeared many times. The chain employs TRBV3-1 and TRBJ2-7; the D is unclear. V dropped 5 bases and J dropped 4 bases, with 6 bases sitting between them. The CDR3 totals 11 residues. The V gene's germline CDR1 is LGHDT and CDR2 YNNKEL (reference sequence). The CDR3 sequence: CASSIGYEQYF. The CDR3 bases are TGTGCCAGCAGCATAGGGTACGAGCAGTACTTC.